One sample yielded the 18 T cell receptor beta chains listed below, sequenced in a study of blood T cell repertoires in COVID-19. Method: immunoSEQ multiplex PCR; TCRdb's copy keeps in-frame clones and lacks some. The data show 150,000 or so clones, around 82% seen once. The material sequenced was peripheral blood. All receptors derive from a human donor with acute or convalescent COVID-19. The donor label of this sample is uncertain.

In its sample, this clone was seen a few times. This chain joins TRBV6-5 and TRBJ1-1, with unresolved D. There are 15 residues in the CDR3. V was cut by 6 bases and J by 0 bases, with 14 bases left in between. Germline lookup yields CDR1 MNHEY and CDR2 SVGAGI. The CDR3 coding sequence is TGTGCCAGCAGCTATAACCAGGCTATGAACACTGAAGCTTTCTTT. Protein product: CASSYNQAMNTEAFF.

This clone was found once. CDR3 DNA sequence: TGTGCCAGCAGCTCAGGGGCGGTCTACGAGCAGTACTTC. Its translation is CASSSGAVYEQYF. V usage is TRBV7-9 and J usage is TRBJ2-7; a possible D gene is TRBD1 (6 bases). Germline loops: CDR1 SEHNR, CDR2 FQNEAQ (reference sequence). CDR3 size: 13 residues. Trimming took off 4 bases at V and 3 bases at J, with 10 bases between the two ends.

J is TRBJ1-2 and V is TRBV3-1 (or the pseudogene TRBV3-2); D is possibly TRBD1 (6 bases). The CDR3 sequence is 16 residues long. Germline assignment: CDR1 LGHDT and CDR2 YNNKEL (reference sequence). V gave up 4 bases and J gave up 2 bases, with 17 bases separating them. CDR3 in DNA: TGTGCCAGCAGCCCAAAGGACGCACAGGGCAACTATGGCTACACCTTC. Protein: CASSPKDAQGNYGYTF.

V is TRBV29-1 and J is TRBJ1-2; TRBD1 matches 9 bases. Looked up from germline, CDR1 is SQVTM and CDR2 is ANQGSEA. This CDR3 spans 15 amino acids. V shed 5 bases and J 4 bases; nucleotides not matched to a gene: 11. CDR3 sequence (DNA): TGCAGCGTTAAAAAACCGGGACAGGGAGGCTATGGCTACACCTTC. This encodes CSVKKPGQGGYGYTF. Combining the CDR3 with reference TRBV29-1 and TRBJ1-2 gives the whole variable domain SAVISQKPSRDICQRGTSLTIQCQVDSQVTMMFWYRQQPGQSLTLIATANQGSEATYESGFVIDKFPISRPNLTFSTLTVSNMSPEDSSIYLCSVKKPGQGGYGYTFGSGTRLTVV.

V usage is TRBV5-1 and J usage is TRBJ2-5, with TRBD1 matching over 8 bases. CDR1 SGHRS and CDR2 YFSETQ come from the germline V gene. Trimming removed 3 bases from V and 4 bases from J; junction bases left unmatched: 8. The CDR3 has 15 residues. In DNA, the CDR3 is TGCGCCAGCAGCTCGGACGGCAGGGGGCGAGAGACCCAGTACTTC. This translates into CASSSDGRGRETQYF.

The chain recombines TRBV5-6 with TRBJ2-1; a possible D gene is TRBD1 (6 bases). Germline CDR1 SGHDT, CDR2 YYEEEE. Between the trimmed V and J ends, which lost 0 bases and 4 bases, there was a span of 17 bases. This CDR3 region has 17 residues. CDR3 sequence: CASSLASKQGRYNEQFF. The CDR3 bases are TGTGCCAGCAGCTTGGCCTCGAAACAGGGCCGATACAATGAGCAGTTCTTC.

V gene TRBV4-2 combines with J gene TRBJ2-6, with a weak D call TRBD2 (7 bases). Germline CDR1 is LGHNA and CDR2 is YNFKEQ. Trimming shortened V by 5 bases and J by 4 bases, and 15 bases separated the two germline ends. The CDR3 sequence is 16 residues long. The CDR3 coding sequence is TGTGCCAGCAGCAAGGGGGGGGCTCTGGGGGCCAACGTCCTGACTTTC. Translation gives CASSKGGALGANVLTF.

This clone was detected only once. The same CDR3 also results from other DNA sequences found in this sample. This chain links TRBV5-1 with TRBJ1-2, with D hard to call. CDR1 and CDR2 from the germline V gene are SGHRS and YFSETQ. This CDR3 has 13 residues. V was clipped by 0 bases and J by 2 bases, with 5 bases between them. DNA for the CDR3: TGCGCCAGCAGCTTGGAGCGAAACTATGGCTACACCTTC. Translation: CASSLERNYGYTF. Full variable domain (outside the CDR3, taken from reference TRBV5-1 and TRBJ1-2): KAGVTQTPRYLIKTRGQQVTLSCSPISGHRSVSWYQQTPGQGLQFLFEYFSETQRNKGNFPGRFSGRQFSNSRSEMNVSTLELGDSALYLCASSLERNYGYTFGSGTRLTVV.

This chain connects TRBV6-5 to TRBJ2-1; D may be TRBD2 (6 bases). The CDR3 is made up of 14 amino acids. The germline V and J ends were trimmed by 6 bases and 3 bases, with 12 bases remaining between them. Germline CDR1 reads MNHEY; CDR2 reads SVGAGI. Written as DNA, the CDR3 is TGTGCCAGCAGGCGCGGGGTCAGCTACAATGAGCAGTTCTTC. Residues: CASRRGVSYNEQFF.

For this clone: Other DNA sequences in this sample translate to the same CDR3. The chain recombines TRBV5-1 with TRBJ1-1; 8 nucleotides agree with TRBD1. This CDR3 region has 15 residues. The germline V gene encodes CDR1 SGHRS and CDR2 YFSETQ. The V and J ends lost 3 bases and 1 base, in that order; junction bases with no gene match: 5. The CDR3 sequence is CASSSDRGGNTEAFF. In nucleotides, the CDR3 is TGCGCCAGCAGCTCTGACAGGGGAGGGAACACTGAAGCTTTCTTT.

V gene TRBV7-2 combines with J gene TRBJ1-4; D may be TRBD1 (5 bases). Germline V gene sequence: CDR1 SGHTA, CDR2 FQGNSA. This CDR3 is built from 13 residues. V was cut by 6 bases and J by 4 bases, with 9 bases left in between. The chain's CDR3 is CASRRGLNEKLFF. The CDR3 DNA reads TGTGCCAGCAGAAGGGGCCTTAATGAAAAACTGTTTTTT.

V gene TRBV6-5 combines with J gene TRBJ1-3; TRBD1 matches at 7 bases. The CDR3 totals 15 residues. Germline-derived CDR1 and CDR2 are MNHEY and SVGAGI. Trimming took 6 bases from V and 3 from J; bases not matched to a gene: 8. The CDR3 bases are TGTGCCAGCAGCTCAAACAGGGGAGTTGGAAACACCATATATTTT. Translation: CASSSNRGVGNTIYF.

This clone was observed a handful of times. The J gene is TRBJ1-6, the V gene TRBV6-1, with 7 bases lining up with TRBD1. V dropped 1 base and J dropped 7; count of bases not matched to a gene: 13. CDR3 length: 18 amino acids. Germline V lookup: CDR1 MNHNS, CDR2 SASEGT. The CDR3 spells CASSEVWIQGLSNSPLHF. The DNA for the CDR3 is TGTGCCAGCAGTGAAGTTTGGATACAGGGGCTATCGAATTCACCCCTCCACTTT.

The chain carries TRBV3-1 (or the pseudogene TRBV3-2) and TRBJ2-1; D might be TRBD1 (6 bases). Trimming cost V 1 base and J 6 bases, with 10 bases left between them. Germline V gene lookup returns CDR1 LGHDT and CDR2 YNNKEL (reference sequence). CDR3 size: 14 residues. This chain's CDR3 is CASSQVGGSNEQFF. In nucleotides, the CDR3 is TGTGCCAGCAGCCAAGTTGGGGGCTCCAATGAGCAGTTCTTC.

V gene TRBV5-6 combines with J gene TRBJ2-7; maybe TRBD1 (5 bases). This CDR3 spans 14 amino acids. V was clipped by 0 bases and J by 0 bases, with 7 bases between them. Looked up from germline, CDR1 is SGHDT and CDR2 is YYEEEE. The chain's CDR3 is CASSLGGTSYEQYF. Here the CDR3 DNA reads TGTGCCAGCAGCTTGGGGGGCACCTCCTACGAGCAGTACTTC.

This rearrangement joins TRBV9 to TRBJ1-2, with D possibly TRBD1 on 5 matching bases. The CDR3 spans 15 residues. Germline lookup yields CDR1 SGDLS and CDR2 YYNGEE. V was clipped by 0 bases and J by 5 bases, with 14 bases between them. CDR3 coding DNA: TGTGCCAGCAGCGTAGCTACCGGGGGAAAATATGGCTACACCTTC. Protein sequence: CASSVATGGKYGYTF.

About this clone itself: Other DNA variants within this sample encode the same CDR3. V is TRBV6-5 and J is TRBJ1-2; D is possibly TRBD1 (5 bases). Germline assignment: CDR1 MNHEY and CDR2 SVGAGI. The CDR3 has 13 amino acids. Trimming removed 6 bases at V and 5 bases at J, with 13 bases between. The CDR3 loop reads CASRVQGGYGYTF. CDR3 DNA sequence: TGTGCCAGCAGAGTTCAGGGAGGGTATGGCTACACCTTC.

The chain couples TRBV25-1 to TRBJ1-2; D unresolved. V lost 3 bases to trimming and J lost 0 bases, with 11 bases between them. Germline lookup yields CDR1 MGHDK and CDR2 SYGVNS. The CDR3 is 15 amino acids. CDR3 amino acids: CASSDHDISNYGYTF. As DNA, the CDR3 is TGTGCCAGCAGTGACCACGACATCTCTAACTATGGCTACACCTTC.